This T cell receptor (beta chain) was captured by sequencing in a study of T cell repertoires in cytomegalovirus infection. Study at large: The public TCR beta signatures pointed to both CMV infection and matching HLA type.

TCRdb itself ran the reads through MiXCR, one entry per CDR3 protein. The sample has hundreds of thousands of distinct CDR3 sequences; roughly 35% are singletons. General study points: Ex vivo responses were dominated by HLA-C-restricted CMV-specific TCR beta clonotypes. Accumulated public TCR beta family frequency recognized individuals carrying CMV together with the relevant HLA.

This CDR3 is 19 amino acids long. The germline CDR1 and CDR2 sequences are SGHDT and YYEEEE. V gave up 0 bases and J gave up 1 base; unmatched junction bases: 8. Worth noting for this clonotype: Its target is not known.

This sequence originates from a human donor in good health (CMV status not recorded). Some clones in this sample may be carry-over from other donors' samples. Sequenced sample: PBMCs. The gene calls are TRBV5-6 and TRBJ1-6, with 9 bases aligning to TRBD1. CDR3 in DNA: TGTGCCAGCAGCTTGGCCTTATTGACAGGGGGATCCTATAATTCACCCCTCCACTTT. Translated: CASSLALLTGGSYNSPLHF.